This TCR beta chain comes out of a study of T cells in Graves' hyperthyroidism and ophthalmopathy. V shed 1 base and J shed 6 bases, with 9 bases lying between them. The germline V gene encodes CDR1 MGHRA and CDR2 YSYEKL. The CDR3 loop spans 13 amino acids. This clonotype occurred many times. Amplified TCR beta CDR3 regions came from RNA transcripts. Primed by the HTBI set, a first-round RT-PCR was run on the TCR CDR3. TCRdb redid the calling of the multiplex PCR reads with MiXCR, one entry per CDR3 protein. Of approximately 410,000 distinct CDR3 sequences detected, roughly 15% appear once; the ten largest clones hold 5.3%.

The clonotype comes from a woman between 18 and 29 years old with Graves' hyperthyroidism. V gene TRBV4-1 combines with J gene TRBJ1-1; D is unclear. The sample comprised blood. CDR3 sequence (DNA): TGCGCCAGCAGCCAAGTTAGGGAGGCTGAAGCTTTCTTT. It encodes CASSQVREAEAFF.